The rows below give T cell receptor beta chains drawn from one sample of a study of shared clonotypes between healthy human individuals. TCRdb keeps only in-frame clones here, not all; method: immunoSEQ multiplex PCR. Of under 300,000 clones listed, under 80% are singletons. The sequenced sample was memory CD4+ T cells sorted from blood. These TCRs come from a man aged 25-40 years in good health. The CDR3 runs from the conserved cysteine through the conserved F or W. A D gene is named only where the DNA matches it firmly. The size entry is marked missing in some rows and otherwise reads once, few, many or a size class.

TRBV9	.	TRBJ2-1	TRBD2	TGTGCCAGCAGCGTAGGGGGGACTAGCGGGATCGGAGGTGAGCAGTTCTTC	CASSVGGTSGIGGEQFF
TRBV5-1	.	TRBJ1-3	.	TGCGCCAGCAGCGGGGAACCGGGACAAGCTGGAAACACCATATATTTT	CASSGEPGQAGNTIYF
TRBV4-3	.	TRBJ1-1	.	TGCGCCACCGCCCGGGACACTTCGAACACTGAAGCTTTCTTT	CATARDTSNTEAFF
TRBV12-2	.	TRBJ2-7	.	TGTGCAAGTCGCCCCTCGGACAGAGTCCCAGCCCAACCTGGGGAGCAGTACTTC	CASRPSDRVPAQPGEQYF
TRBV18	.	TRBJ2-2	.	TGTGCCAGCTCGCAAAGCGGGACCGGGGAGCTGTTTTTT	CASSQSGTGELFF
TRBV7-2	few	TRBJ2-7	TRBD2	TGTGCCAGCAGCTTAGCGGCGACTAGCGGGAGTTACGAGCAGTACTTC	CASSLAATSGSYEQYF
TRBV9	.	TRBJ2-5	.	TGTGCCAGCAGCCCAGAGTTTGTAGAGACCCAGTACTTC	CASSPEFVETQYF
TRBV28	.	TRBJ2-7	.	TGTGCCAGCAGACAAACACCTTACGAGCAGTACTTC	CASRQTPYEQYF
TRBV30	.	TRBJ1-1	.	TGTGCCTACACACAGGATTACACTGAAGCTTTCTTT	CAYTQDYTEAFF
TRBV9	.	TRBJ2-5	.	TGTGCCAGCAGCGACGGGGCGGAGACCCAGTACTTC	CASSDGAETQYF
TRBV19	.	TRBJ2-3	TRBD2	TGTGCCAGTAGTCCGACTTCTAGCGGTTTTGCAGATACGCAGTATTTT	CASSPTSSGFADTQYF
TRBV27	.	TRBJ2-4	.	TGTGCCAGCAGTTTATTTGGAAATCTAGCCAAAAACATTCAGTACTTC	CASSLFGNLAKNIQYF
TRBV28	few	TRBJ1-4	.	TGTGCCAGCCGACCCGACCGGGTCCGGGGTGAAAAACTGTTTTTT	CASRPDRVRGEKLFF
TRBV5-1	many	TRBJ2-5	TRBD1	TGCGCCAGCAGCTTGGAGGGACAGGGAGAGACCCAGTACTTC	CASSLEGQGETQYF
TRBV27	.	TRBJ2-3	TRBD1	TGTGCCAGCAGTCTCCGGGACAGGGGAACAGATACGCAGTATTTT	CASSLRDRGTDTQYF
TRBV11-2	few	TRBJ2-5	.	TGTGCCAGCAGCCGGGGTGACCGGGCTTGGGAGACCCAGTACTTC	CASSRGDRAWETQYF
TRBV2	.	TRBJ1-4	.	TGTGCCAGCAGAAGGGGGACTGAAAATGAAAAACTGTTTTTT	CASRRGTENEKLFF
TRBV27	.	TRBJ2-1	TRBD1	TGTGCCAGCAGTCAGCAGACAGACAGGGCGTGGGTCTTC	CASSQQTDRAWVF
TRBV18	few	TRBJ2-7	TRBD1	TGTGCCAGCTCACGGGCGGGGACAGGGGCGTACGAGCAGTACTTC	CASSRAGTGAYEQYF
TRBV13	few	TRBJ1-1	TRBD1	TGTGCCAGCAGCTTGAACAGGGGGCTGGCTTTCTTT	CASSLNRGLAFF